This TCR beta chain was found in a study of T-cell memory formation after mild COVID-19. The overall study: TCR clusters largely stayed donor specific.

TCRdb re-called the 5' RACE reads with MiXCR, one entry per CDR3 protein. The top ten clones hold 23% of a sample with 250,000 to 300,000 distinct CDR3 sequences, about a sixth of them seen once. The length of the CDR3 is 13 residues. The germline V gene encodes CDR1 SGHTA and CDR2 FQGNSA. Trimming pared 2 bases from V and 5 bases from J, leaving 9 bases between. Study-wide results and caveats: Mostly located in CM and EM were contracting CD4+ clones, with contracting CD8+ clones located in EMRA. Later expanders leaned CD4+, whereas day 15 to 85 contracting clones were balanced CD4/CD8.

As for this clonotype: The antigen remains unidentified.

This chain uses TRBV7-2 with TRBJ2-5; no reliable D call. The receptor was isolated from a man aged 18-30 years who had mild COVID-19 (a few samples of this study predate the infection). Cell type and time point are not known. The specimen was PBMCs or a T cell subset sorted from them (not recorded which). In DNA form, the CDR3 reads TGTGCCAGCAGCTTACCCCCGGTGGAGACCCAGTACTTC. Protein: CASSLPPVETQYF. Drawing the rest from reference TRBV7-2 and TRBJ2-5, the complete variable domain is GAGVSQSPSNKVTEKGKDVELRCDPISGHTALYWYRQSLGQGLEFLIYFQGNSAPDKSGLPSDRFSAERTGGSVSTLTIQRTQQEDSAVYLCASSLPPVETQYFGPGTRLLVL.